The entry below describes one T cell receptor (beta chain). The study recruited people aged roughly 18 to 100 years across about 25 US areas. Participants were placed into cohorts based on the clinical history they reported. Per the study methods: How many nucleated cells were present was estimated from reference gene primer amplification. Generated by immunoSEQ multiplex PCR, the TCRdb table keeps only in-frame clones and is missing some. V, J and clone size are those of that table, while D and trimming were read from the DNA. The profile shows about 220,000 clones, under 90% of them singletons. The data derive from a study of blood T cell repertoires in COVID-19. The receptor was derived from a woman aged 45-59 years who had been exposed to COVID-19. Sequencing was carried out using PBMCs or T cells enriched from blood (not recorded which).

The CDR3 DNA sequence: TGTGCCAGTAGTGTCGGACAGGGTGATCAGCCCCAGCATTTT. Amino acid sequence: CASSVGQGDQPQHF. The chain couples TRBV19 to TRBJ1-5; TRBD1 aligns across 8 bases. Germline V gene lookup returns CDR1 LNHDA and CDR2 SQIVND (reference sequence). The length of the CDR3 is 14 residues. V lost 5 bases and J lost 5; bases outside the gene matches: 5.